This TCR beta chain stems from a study of blood T cell repertoires in COVID-19. Study-wide context: COVID-19 samples from acute and convalescent phases originated in the United States, Italy and Spain. Sources were T cells, B-cell-depleted T cells, or PBMCs; the material itself was cDNA or gDNA.

The table came from immunoSEQ multiplex PCR; TCRdb's copy has only in-frame clones and leaves some out. Here the sample spans 200,000 to 250,000 clones, 65% to 85% being singletons. CDR1 is MGHDK and CDR2 is SYGVNS in the germline V gene. The V gene lost 5 bases and the J gene lost 7 bases, with 18 bases spanning the gap. The CDR3 is 16 residues long. J is TRBJ1-6 and V is TRBV25-1; weak D call: TRBD1 (5 bases). Sequencing used peripheral blood. The clonotype originates from a man between 50 and 59 years old with active or convalescent COVID-19. The CDR3 nucleotides are TGTGCCAGCAGTTATTCGGGGGGGGACCGCAATTCACCCCTCCACTTT. This codes for CASSYSGGDRNSPLHF. Combining the CDR3 with reference TRBV25-1 and TRBJ1-6 gives the whole variable domain EADIYQTPRYLVIGTGKKITLECSQTMGHDKMYWYQQDPGMELHLIHYSYGVNSTEKGDLSSESTVSRIRTEHFPLTLESARPSHTSQYLCASSYSGGDRNSPLHFGNGTRLTVT.